Below, 18 T cell receptor beta chains from the same sample are listed, as sequenced in a study of blood T cells in healthy people across ages. Sample-barcoded 5' priming and a J-beta primer mix drove a second PCR of roughly 7 to 11 cycles. TCRdb itself ran the 5' RACE reads through MiXCR, one entry per CDR3 protein. The sample lists about 1.6 million distinct CDR3 sequences, 30% to 40% seen once, with about 11% in the top ten. Sequenced input: blood. All receptors derive from a woman aged 25 to 45 in good health.

This clonotype was counted ten times or more. The chain couples TRBV9 to TRBJ2-3; D unresolved. Germline V gene data show CDR1 as SGDLS and CDR2 as YYNGEE. Trimming shortened V by 4 bases and J by 6 bases, and 9 bases separated the two germline ends. The CDR3 consists of 12 residues. Here the CDR3 reads CASSPWGDTQYF. The CDR3 DNA reads TGTGCCAGCAGCCCCTGGGGTGATACGCAGTATTTT.

A word on this clonotype: A much larger clone differs from this one at a single base, so this may be a read error. The genes are TRBV29-1 and TRBJ2-3, with TRBD1 matching over 8 bases. Germline lookup yields CDR1 SQVTM and CDR2 ANQGSEA. This CDR3 is built from 16 residues. The CDR3 nucleotides read TGCGCCACCGCAGCGCCCGGGACAGGTTCTGCAGATACGCAGTATTTT. It is translated as CATAAPGTGSADTQYF.

The rearrangement uses TRBV21-1 and TRBJ2-3. TRBV21-1 is a pseudogene segment. The CDR3 is 15 residues long. The CDR3 loop reads CASPVTQKFTNTQYF. CDR3 DNA: TGTGCCAGCCCCGTTACACAGAAGTTCACAAATACGCAGTATTTT.

A few counts support this clonotype. V is TRBV28 and J is TRBJ1-5; 12 nucleotides align to TRBD1. Looked up from germline, CDR1 is MDHEN and CDR2 is SYDVKM. The junction had 10 bases not matched to a gene; V was cut back by 3 bases and J by 1 base. The CDR3 has 19 residues. This chain's CDR3 is CASSLTGTGGAGSNQPQHF. The CDR3 DNA reads TGTGCCAGCAGTTTGACCGGGACAGGGGGCGCGGGGAGCAATCAGCCCCAGCATTTT.

The chain combines TRBV5-6 with TRBJ1-1, with 7 positions matching TRBD1. V shed 4 bases and J 1 base; nucleotides not matched to a gene: 4. Germline V gene lookup returns CDR1 SGHDT and CDR2 YYEEEE. The CDR3 contains 14 residues. This CDR3 is CASSPDRRNTEAFF. As DNA, the CDR3 is TGTGCCAGCAGCCCGGACAGGCGGAACACTGAAGCTTTCTTT. Together with reference TRBV5-6 and TRBJ1-1, the CDR3 gives the full variable domain: DAGVTQSPTHLIKTRGQQVTLRCSPKSGHDTVSWYQQALGQGPQFIFQYYEEEERQRGNFPDRFSGHQFPNYSSELNVNALLLGDSALYLCASSPDRRNTEAFFGQGTRLTVV.

The table lists this clonotype with a few counts. The J gene is TRBJ2-3, the V gene TRBV5-5; 9 nucleotides align to TRBD1. Trimming took 4 bases from V and 5 from J; bases not matched to a gene: 11. Germline CDR1 SGHKS, CDR2 YYEKEE (reference sequence). This CDR3 has 16 amino acids. The CDR3 is CASSPHGGQGLDTQYF. CDR3 in DNA: TGTGCCAGCAGCCCCCATGGGGGACAGGGTTTAGATACGCAGTATTTT.

This chain links TRBV6-5 with TRBJ2-4, with 12 bases that match TRBD2. CDR1 is MNHEY, CDR2 SVGAGI, per germline. With 5 bases clipped from V and 8 bases from J, the junction kept 7 bases outside the gene matches. The CDR3 contains 15 residues. The CDR3 DNA reads as TGTGCCAGCAGTACTGGGCTAGCGGGAGGGTACATTCAGTACTTC. It codes for CASSTGLAGGYIQYF.

In this sample, this clonotype turned up many times. This sequence joins TRBV29-1 and TRBJ1-2; D is perhaps TRBD1 (6 bases). Germline-derived CDR1 and CDR2 are SQVTM and ANQGSEA. V was trimmed by 6 bases and J by 4 bases, leaving 30 bases between them. The CDR3 loop spans 18 amino acids. The CDR3 spells CSVDSSGAIGSLGYGYTF. The CDR3 DNA follows: TGCAGCGTCGATTCGTCGGGGGCAATAGGAAGCCTAGGCTATGGCTACACCTTC.

The chain has TRBV4-1 and TRBJ2-3; weak D call: TRBD2 (5 bases). V was pared by 8 bases and J by 0 bases, with 15 bases between. This CDR3 is built from 15 residues. Germline V lookup: CDR1 MGHRA, CDR2 YSYEKL. CDR3 sequence reads: CASRRADSSTDTQYF. The CDR3 DNA reads TGCGCCAGCCGGCGGGCGGACTCTAGCACAGATACGCAGTATTTT.

The sample holds many counts of this clonotype. This chain uses TRBV7-8 with TRBJ2-7, with D perhaps matching TRBD1 (6 bases). V lost 3 bases, J lost 4 bases, and 10 bases lay in between. Germline assignment: CDR1 SGHVS and CDR2 FQNEAQ. This CDR3 comprises 13 residues. CDR3 in amino acids: CASSLYRVYEQYF. CDR3 coding DNA: TGTGCCAGCAGCTTGTACAGGGTGTACGAGCAGTACTTC.

This clonotype has only a few counts. The junction differs from germline at one of its ends, possibly a read error. The chain employs TRBV5-1 and TRBJ2-1; D is possibly TRBD2 (5 bases). Germline V gene sequence: CDR1 SGHRS, CDR2 YFSETQ. This CDR3 has 14 residues. In nucleotides, the CDR3 is TGCGCCAGCAGCTTGGGGAGCGGAAACAATGTGCAGTTCTTC. Amino acid sequence: CASSLGSGNNVQFF.

In its sample, this clonotype was seen a few times. V usage is TRBV5-1 and J usage is TRBJ2-7; 9 bases match TRBD2. CDR3 length: 15 amino acids. Germline V gene lookup returns CDR1 SGHRS and CDR2 YFSETQ. V lost 4 bases and J lost 3; bases outside the gene matches: 8. The DNA for the CDR3 is TGCGCCAGCAGCCCGCCGACTAGCGGAGGCTACGAGCAGTACTTC. Translated: CASSPPTSGGYEQYF.

This clonotype was recorded a few times. V gene TRBV27 combines with J gene TRBJ2-1; 9 nucleotides align to TRBD1. Trimming cost V 5 bases and J 3 bases; bases outside gene matches: 8. Germline loops: CDR1 MNHEY, CDR2 SMNVEV (reference sequence). The CDR3 contains 16 residues. The CDR3 here is CASSDGGDRVYNEQFF. The CDR3 nucleotides read TGTGCCAGCAGTGATGGTGGGGACAGGGTCTACAATGAGCAGTTCTTC.

This clonotype was seen a few times. The chain uses TRBV6-5 and TRBJ2-3, with TRBD1 matching over 8 bases. V dropped 6 bases and J dropped 4; count of bases not matched to a gene: 3. The CDR3 runs 13 residues. CDR1 and CDR2 (germline): MNHEY, SVGAGI. DNA of the CDR3: TGTGCCAGCAGGGGGACAGGCCCAGATACGCAGTATTTT. Protein sequence: CASRGTGPDTQYF.

The chain combines TRBV3-1 with TRBJ1-6; a possible D gene is TRBD1 (6 bases). The CDR3 has 18 amino acids. Trimming shortened V by 3 bases and J by 6 bases, and 21 bases separated the two germline ends. Per germline, CDR1 LGHDT and CDR2 YNNKEL (reference sequence). The CDR3 protein is CASSQGGAQTWGNSPLHF. The DNA for the CDR3 is TGTGCCAGCAGCCAGGGGGGCGCCCAAACCTGGGGTAATTCACCCCTCCACTTT.

The chain is built from TRBV9 and TRBJ2-3; perhaps TRBD2 as D (7 bases). V was cut by 0 bases and J by 4 bases, with 15 bases left in between. Germline V gene lookup returns CDR1 SGDLS and CDR2 YYNGEE. CDR3 size: 16 residues. The CDR3 region is CASSVEGTTSADTQYF. The DNA of the CDR3 is TGTGCCAGCAGCGTAGAAGGGACAACTAGCGCAGATACGCAGTATTTT.

The chain has TRBV4-2 and TRBJ1-4; D gene uncertain. Deletions cut 0 bases from V and 4 bases from J, with 9 bases between. The CDR3 spans 15 residues. CDR1 is LGHNA, CDR2 YNFKEQ, per germline. The CDR3 region is CASSQDEILNEKLFF. The CDR3 DNA reads TGTGCCAGCAGCCAAGATGAAATCCTTAATGAAAAACTGTTTTTT.

This clonotype was counted a single time. V and J are TRBV29-1 and TRBJ2-5; D is undetermined. The CDR3 sequence is 12 residues long. The germline V gene encodes CDR1 SQVTM and CDR2 ANQGSEA. The CDR3 sequence: CGAVYRQETQYF. CDR3 nucleotide sequence: TGCGGCGCCGTGTATCGGCAAGAGACCCAGTACTTC.